These T cell receptor beta chains were read from a single sample in a study of blood T cells in healthy people across ages. TCRdb fed the 5' RACE reads into MiXCR, producing one record per CDR3 protein. The repertoire holds under 950,000 distinct CDR3 sequences, with 22% as singletons. The source material was blood. The receptors derive from a man aged 70 or older in good health. The CDR3 runs from the conserved cysteine through the conserved F or W. Each record gives: CDR3 DNA, CDR3 protein, D gene, CDR3 length, V gene, J gene, clone size. D genes are given only for firm matches. Only part of the rows carry a size: once, few, many, or a class if the clone is expanded.

TGTGCCAGCAGCCCTATCCGGACCTCCTACGAGCAGTACTTC,CASSPIRTSYEQYF,.,14,TRBV14,TRBJ2-7,.
TGTGCCAGCAGCTCCGGGGTCCATAGCACAGATACGCAGTATTTT,CASSSGVHSTDTQYF,.,15,TRBV5-4,TRBJ2-3,.
TGCGCCAGCAGCTTGGAGCGGGGGCCCACAGATACGCAGTATTTT,CASSLERGPTDTQYF,TRBD2,15,TRBV5-1,TRBJ2-3,.
TGTGCCAGCAGTTTTCCCCAGGGTAGCACAGATACGCAGTATTTT,CASSFPQGSTDTQYF,.,15,TRBV6-6,TRBJ2-3,.
TGTGCCAGCAGAGAATGGGGGGCGCCAGATACGCAGTATTTT,CASREWGAPDTQYF,.,14,TRBV6-1,TRBJ2-3,.
TGTGCCGGCAGTCCCCAGAGCTCCTATAATTCACCCCTCCCCTTT,CAGSPQSSYNSPLPF,.,15,TRBV6-1,TRBJ1-6,.
TGTGCCAGCAGCCCCGGTCGGACAGGTCAAGGTGAAAAACTGTTTTTT,CASSPGRTGQGEKLFF,TRBD1,16,TRBV7-2,TRBJ1-4,once
TGCAGCGTTACGGGCCCGAGCACAGATACGCAGTATTTT,CSVTGPSTDTQYF,.,13,TRBV29-1,TRBJ2-3,many
TGTGCCATCAGTAACACAGATACGCAGTATTTT,CAISNTDTQYF,.,11,TRBV10-3,TRBJ2-3,many
TGCGCCAGCAGCCATGACCACTATGGCTACACCTTC,CASSHDHYGYTF,.,12,TRBV4-1,TRBJ1-2,many
TGCAGCGTTTCGACAGTTGGGAACACCGGGGAGCTGTTTTTT,CSVSTVGNTGELFF,.,14,TRBV29-1,TRBJ2-2,.
TGTGCCAGCAGCCCGGGGACAGGGTCGGGGAACACTGAAGCTTTCTTT,CASSPGTGSGNTEAFF,TRBD1,16,TRBV5-6,TRBJ1-1,.
TGTGCCAGCAGCTCGACAGGTGCCCTCACCGGGGAGCTGTTTTTT,CASSSTGALTGELFF,.,15,TRBV7-8,TRBJ2-2,many
TGCGCCAGCAGCTCCGATGGACAGGGTCGAGAAAAATTGTTTTTT,CASSSDGQGREKLFF,TRBD1,15,TRBV5-1,TRBJ1-4,few
TGCGCCAGCAGCCCCGGGACTGCGGACTATGGCTACACCTTC,CASSPGTADYGYTF,.,14,TRBV5-1,TRBJ1-2,many
TGTGCCAGCAGTTTCGAGGGGGTGGCATACGAGCAGTACTTC,CASSFEGVAYEQYF,.,14,TRBV28,TRBJ2-7,few
TGCAGCGCAGGTGGGCACACTGAAGCTTTCTTT,CSAGGHTEAFF,.,11,TRBV29-1,TRBJ1-1,.
TGTGCCAGCAGTTACTCGACAGGGATGTGGGAAAAACTGTTTTTT,CASSYSTGMWEKLFF,TRBD1,15,TRBV6-7,TRBJ1-4,many
TGTGCCAGCAGTTACGGAAGCCAAGAGACCCAGTACTTC,CASSYGSQETQYF,.,13,TRBV6-5,TRBJ2-5,.
TGTGCCAGCAGGGTCAGGGAGGTGGGAAAACTGTTTTTT,CASRVREVGKLFF,.,13,TRBV27,TRBJ1-4,few
TGTGCCACCAGTGATTTCAACACAGATACGCAGTATTTT,CATSDFNTDTQYF,.,13,TRBV24-1,TRBJ2-3,.
TGTGCCATCAACGAAAGGGGCAGGAATCTTACCAACTATGGCTACACCTTC,CAINERGRNLTNYGYTF,.,17,TRBV2,TRBJ1-2,.
TGCAGTGCTTCGGACAGGGGGAGACAAGAGACCCAGTACTTC,CSASDRGRQETQYF,TRBD1,14,TRBV20-1,TRBJ2-5,many
TGTGCCATCAGTGGGACCCAGGGGGCACCGGGCTCTGAAAAACTGTTTTTT,CAISGTQGAPGSEKLFF,TRBD1,17,TRBV10-3,TRBJ1-4,many
TGTGCCAGCAGTTATGGTGGGGGAGGAAACATTCAGTACTTC,CASSYGGGGNIQYF,.,14,TRBV6-2/TRBV6-3,TRBJ2-4,few
TGTGCCAGCAGCTTAGTAGCGGGAGGGCCCTCGAATGAGCAGTTCTTC,CASSLVAGGPSNEQFF,TRBD2,16,TRBV7-8,TRBJ2-1,many
TGCAGCGTTGGGTTCCGGGCAGAAAACACTGAAGCTTTCTTT,CSVGFRAENTEAFF,.,14,TRBV29-1,TRBJ1-1,once
TGTGCCACCAGTGATTTGTGGGTGGATGAGCAGTTCTTC,CATSDLWVDEQFF,.,13,TRBV24-1,TRBJ2-1,few
TGTGCCATCAGTGCAGCACTCGGGGGAGGAGATGAAAAACTGTTTTTT,CAISAALGGGDEKLFF,.,16,TRBV10-3,TRBJ1-4,few
TGCAGTGCTTCCAGGGGGCGCATACAAGAGACCCAGTACTTC,CSASRGRIQETQYF,TRBD1,14,TRBV20-1,TRBJ2-5,few
TGCAGTGCTACGGGACAGCTCTCTGGAAACACCATATATTTT,CSATGQLSGNTIYF,TRBD1,14,TRBV20-1,TRBJ1-3,.
TGTGCCACCAGTGATTCCTTTGACTTTGGGACCCAGTACTTC,CATSDSFDFGTQYF,.,14,TRBV24-1,TRBJ2-5,many
TGTGCCAGCAGCCCCCACCTCCAGCAGGGGGTCTGGGAGACCCAGTACTTC,CASSPHLQQGVWETQYF,TRBD1,17,TRBV12-3/TRBV12-4,TRBJ2-5,few
TGTGCCAGCAGCCCGAGAAATAGCCCCCCGGGGCCCTACAATGAGCAGTTCTTC,CASSPRNSPPGPYNEQFF,.,18,TRBV3-1,TRBJ2-1,few
TGTGCCAGCAGTGGGGGGGGTCTGTCTGGAAACACCATATATTTT,CASSGGGLSGNTIYF,.,15,TRBV7-2,TRBJ1-3,many
TGCGCCAGCAGTCATAGGCGGGAAAACATTCAGTACTTC,CASSHRRENIQYF,.,13,TRBV4-3,TRBJ2-4,.
TGTGCCAGCAGCCCGAGGACAGGGTCTAATGAAAAACCGTTTTTT,CASSPRTGSNEKPFF,TRBD1,15,TRBV7-9,TRBJ1-4,once
TGTGCCAGCAGCCGCCCCCTACTAGGGGCGGATACGCAGTATTTT,CASSRPLLGADTQYF,.,15,TRBV7-9,TRBJ2-3,few
TGTGCCAGCAGTTACGCCCTCGGGGGTCCGCGGGAGCAGTACTTC,CASSYALGGPREQYF,.,15,TRBV6-6,TRBJ2-7,.
TGTGCCAGCAGTTTGTGGACTAGCGGCACAGCTACGCAGTATTTT,CASSLWTSGTATQYF,TRBD2,15,TRBV28,TRBJ2-3,.
TGCGCCAGCAGCCAAGAGTTCGAGGGATACTCCTACAATGAGCAGTTCTTC,CASSQEFEGYSYNEQFF,.,17,TRBV4-1,TRBJ2-1,.
TGTGCCAGCAGTTACCCCTTCGGACCAGCGGGGGGACGAAGCACAGATACGCAGTATTTT,CASSYPFGPAGGRSTDTQYF,TRBD2,20,TRBV6-5,TRBJ2-3,few
TGTGCCAGCAGATCGATAGCGGGGGGACCTGGGGCCAACGTCCTGACTTTC,CASRSIAGGPGANVLTF,TRBD2,17,TRBV11-2,TRBJ2-6,.
TGCAGTGCCTCCAACGGACTAGAGGCAGATACGCAGTATTTT,CSASNGLEADTQYF,TRBD2,14,TRBV20-1,TRBJ2-3,.
TGTGCCAGCACCTCACCCCCGGCAGCAACTAATGAAAAACTGTTTTTT,CASTSPPAATNEKLFF,.,16,TRBV28,TRBJ1-4,few
TGCAGTGCTCCATCCAGGGCGCTGCTTTACAATGAGCAGTTCTTC,CSAPSRALLYNEQFF,.,15,TRBV20-1,TRBJ2-1,.
TGTGCCTGCAGTCTACAAGGGGGACAGGGGGTTCTTGGCTACACCTTC,CACSLQGGQGVLGYTF,TRBD1,16,TRBV6-5,TRBJ1-2,few
TGCAGTGCTTTGACAGGGAGTCCCTACAATGAGCAGTTCTTC,CSALTGSPYNEQFF,TRBD1,14,TRBV20-1,TRBJ2-1,.
TGCAGTGCTAGAGATCCGAGTCCCGCAGGGAGCACAGATACGCAGTATTTT,CSARDPSPAGSTDTQYF,.,17,TRBV20-1,TRBJ2-3,.
TGTGCCAGCAGCTTCCGGACAGGGAGGCAAGAGACCCAGTACTTC,CASSFRTGRQETQYF,TRBD1,15,TRBV7-7,TRBJ2-5,.
TGTGCCAGCAGGAGACAGGGGGGCTCCTACAATGAGCAGTTCTTC,CASRRQGGSYNEQFF,TRBD1,15,TRBV12-3/TRBV12-4,TRBJ2-1,.
TGCAGTGCTGGCCCAGGACTAGCGGGAGCCCACTCCTACAATGAGCAGTTCTTC,CSAGPGLAGAHSYNEQFF,TRBD2,18,TRBV20-1,TRBJ2-1,.
TGCAGCGTGGGGACGCACTACACCGGGGAGCTGTTTTTT,CSVGTHYTGELFF,.,13,TRBV29-1,TRBJ2-2,.
TGTGCCAGCAGCCAAGCCCCGGGACAGAGAGGAAATTTCAATCAGCCCCAGCATTTT,CASSQAPGQRGNFNQPQHF,TRBD1,19,TRBV3-1,TRBJ1-5,few
TGTGCCAGCGGCCCCCGGAGTGGCGAGACCCAGTACTTC,CASGPRSGETQYF,.,13,TRBV27,TRBJ2-5,few